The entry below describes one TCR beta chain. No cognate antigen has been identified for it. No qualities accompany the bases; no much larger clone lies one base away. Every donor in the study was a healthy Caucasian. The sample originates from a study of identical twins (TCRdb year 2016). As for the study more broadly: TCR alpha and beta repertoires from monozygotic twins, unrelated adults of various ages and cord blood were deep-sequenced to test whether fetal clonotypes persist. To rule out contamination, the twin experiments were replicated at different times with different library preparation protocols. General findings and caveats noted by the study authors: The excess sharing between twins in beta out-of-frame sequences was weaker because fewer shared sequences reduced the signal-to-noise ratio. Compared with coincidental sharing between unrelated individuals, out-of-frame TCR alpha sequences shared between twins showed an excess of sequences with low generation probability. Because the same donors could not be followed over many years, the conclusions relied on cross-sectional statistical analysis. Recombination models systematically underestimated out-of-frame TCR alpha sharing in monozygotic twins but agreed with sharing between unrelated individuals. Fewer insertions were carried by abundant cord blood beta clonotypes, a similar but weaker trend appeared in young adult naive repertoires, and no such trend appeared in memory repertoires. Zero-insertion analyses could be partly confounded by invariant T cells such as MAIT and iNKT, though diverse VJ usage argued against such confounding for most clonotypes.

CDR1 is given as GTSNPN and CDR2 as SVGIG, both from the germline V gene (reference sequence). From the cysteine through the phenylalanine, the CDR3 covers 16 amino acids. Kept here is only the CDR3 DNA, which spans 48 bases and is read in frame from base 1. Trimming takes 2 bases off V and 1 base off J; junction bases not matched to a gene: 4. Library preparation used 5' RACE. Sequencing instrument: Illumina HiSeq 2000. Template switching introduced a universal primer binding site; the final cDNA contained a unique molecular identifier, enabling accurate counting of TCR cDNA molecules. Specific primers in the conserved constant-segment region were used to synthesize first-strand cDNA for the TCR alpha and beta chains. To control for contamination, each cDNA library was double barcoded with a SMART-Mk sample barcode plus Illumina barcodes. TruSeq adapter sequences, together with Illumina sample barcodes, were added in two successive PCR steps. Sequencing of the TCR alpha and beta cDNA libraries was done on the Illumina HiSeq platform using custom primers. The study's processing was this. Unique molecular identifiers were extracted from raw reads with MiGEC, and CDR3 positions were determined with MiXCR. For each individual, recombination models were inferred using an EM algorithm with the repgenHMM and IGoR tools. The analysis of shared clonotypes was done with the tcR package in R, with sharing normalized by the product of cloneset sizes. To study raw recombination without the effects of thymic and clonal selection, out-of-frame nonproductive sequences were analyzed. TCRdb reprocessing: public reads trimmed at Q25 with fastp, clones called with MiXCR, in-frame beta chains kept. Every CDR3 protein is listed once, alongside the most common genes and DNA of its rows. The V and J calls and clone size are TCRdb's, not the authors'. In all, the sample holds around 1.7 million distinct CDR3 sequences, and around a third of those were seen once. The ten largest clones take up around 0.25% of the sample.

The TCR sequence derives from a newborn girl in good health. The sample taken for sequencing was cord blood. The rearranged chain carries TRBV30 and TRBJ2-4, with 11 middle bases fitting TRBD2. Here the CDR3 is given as CAWSPSSGGAKNIQYF. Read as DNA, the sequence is TGTGCCTGGAGTCCTTCTAGCGGGGGGGCCAAAAACATTCAGTACTTC.